These 24 T cell receptor beta chains share one sample of origin, sequenced in a study of control samples from healthy donors and cancer patients. TCRdb's copy holds only in-frame clones and misses some; the assay was immunoSEQ multiplex PCR. The sample lists 150,000 to 200,000 clones, approximately 94% seen once, with more than 1.1% in the top ten. The sequenced sample was blood. These receptors all stem from a woman younger than 30 in good health.

V and J are TRBV3-1 (or the pseudogene TRBV3-2) and TRBJ2-1; no clear D. The germline V gene encodes CDR1 LGHDT and CDR2 YNNKEL (reference sequence). The CDR3 covers 14 residues. The V gene lost 3 bases and the J gene lost 8 bases, with 14 bases spanning the gap. For the CDR3, the DNA is TGTGCCAGCAGCCAGTCGACACCGTGGGATGAGCAGTTCTTC. This codes for CASSQSTPWDEQFF.

The chain employs TRBV6-4 and TRBJ1-1; TRBD1 might be the D (6 bases). CDR1 and CDR2 from the germline V gene are MRHNA and SNTAGT. This CDR3 spans 14 amino acids. The V end was cut by 9 bases, the J end by 1 base, with 15 bases between. This CDR3 reads CARRVGGANTEAFF. CDR3 bases: TGTGCCAGGCGTGTCGGGGGGGCGAACACTGAAGCTTTCTTT.

This rearrangement joins TRBV20-1 to TRBJ2-3; D unclear. The CDR3 spans 16 residues. Deletions cut 3 bases from V and 0 bases from J, with 16 bases between. Germline CDR1 DFQATT, CDR2 SNEGSKA (reference sequence). CDR3 nucleotide sequence: TGCAGTGCTAGTGCTCGCCAGTTCCCTAGCACAGATACGCAGTATTTT. Encoded protein: CSASARQFPSTDTQYF.

The CDR3 loop reads CASSLEGTDSYNEQFF. The CDR3 nucleotides are TGCGCCAGCAGCTTGGAGGGGACAGACTCCTACAATGAGCAGTTCTTC. The chain is built from TRBV5-1 and TRBJ2-1; TRBD1 matches 7 bases. The V and J ends lost 0 bases and 0 bases, in that order; junction bases with no gene match: 3. CDR3 length equals 16 residues. Germline CDR1 SGHRS, CDR2 YFSETQ.

The V call is TRBV29-1, the J call TRBJ1-2; D is undetermined. The CDR3 is 13 amino acids. The ends were cut back, 4 bases at V and 0 bases at J, with 9 bases in the middle. CDR1 is SQVTM and CDR2 is ANQGSEA in the germline V gene. The CDR3 sequence: CSVVQRSNYGYTF. The CDR3 bases are TGCAGCGTTGTCCAGAGATCTAACTATGGCTACACCTTC.

This clone was observed a single time. This sequence joins TRBV10-1 and TRBJ1-1; the D is unclear. This CDR3 comprises 14 residues. Germline CDR1 WNHNN, CDR2 SYGVQD (reference sequence). V lost 4 bases to trimming and J lost 6 bases, with 15 bases between them. CDR3 sequence: CASSVLQSTSEAFF. CDR3 nucleotides: TGCGCCAGCAGTGTTCTGCAGTCCACTTCTGAAGCTTTCTTT.

The gene calls are TRBV15 and TRBJ2-2; 8 bases line up with TRBD2. This CDR3 spans 16 amino acids. CDR1 is LNHNV and CDR2 is YYDKDF in the germline V gene (reference sequence). Trimming removed 1 base from V and 9 bases from J; junction bases left unmatched: 10. The CDR3 nucleotides read TGTGCCACCAGCAGAGGAGGTAGCGGGGTTACCCGGGAGCTGTTTTTT. Its protein is CATSRGGSGVTRELFF.

This chain links TRBV9 with TRBJ1-4, with D tentatively TRBD1 (6 bases). Between the trimmed V and J ends, which lost 0 bases and 5 bases, there was a span of 14 bases. CDR3 length equals 16 residues. CDR1 is SGDLS, CDR2 YYNGEE, per germline. CDR3 residues: CASSVGTEGENEKLFF. CDR3 coding DNA: TGTGCCAGCAGCGTAGGAACTGAGGGGGAGAATGAAAAACTGTTTTTT. The whole variable domain, filled in from reference TRBV9 and TRBJ1-4, reads DSGVTQTPKHLITATGQRVTLRCSPRSGDLSVYWYQQSLDQGLQFLIQYYNGEERAKGNILERFSAQQFPDLHSELNLSSLELGDSALYFCASSVGTEGENEKLFFGSGTQLSVL.

The chain links TRBV28 to TRBJ1-6; D perhaps matches TRBD1 (6 bases). This CDR3 is 12 amino acids long. The germline V gene encodes CDR1 MDHEN and CDR2 SYDVKM. Trimming cost V 7 bases and J 10 bases, with 11 bases left between them. The CDR3 coding sequence is TGTGCCAGCAACACAGGGAAATCACCCCTCCACTTT. Amino acid sequence: CASNTGKSPLHF.

This rearrangement joins TRBV5-1 to TRBJ1-1; a possible D gene is TRBD1 (5 bases). The V end lost 1 base, the J end lost 4 bases, and 8 bases lay between the germline ends. The CDR3 contains 13 residues. Germline values: CDR1 SGHRS, CDR2 YFSETQ. CDR3 amino acids: CASSLLQATEAFF. The CDR3 DNA reads as TGCGCCAGCAGCTTGCTACAGGCCACTGAAGCTTTCTTT.

V is TRBV10-3 and J is TRBJ1-5; no firm D call. Germline loops: CDR1 ENHRY, CDR2 SYGVKD. The V end was cut by 10 bases, the J end by 3 bases, with 13 bases between. The CDR3 totals 13 residues. CDR3 loop: CATRLGPNQPQHF. As DNA, the CDR3 is TGTGCCACCCGTCTTGGCCCCAATCAGCCCCAGCATTTT.

The chain joins TRBV29-1 to TRBJ2-3; the match to TRBD2 covers 7 bases. J lost 3 bases, V lost 2 bases, and 2 bases had no gene match. Germline V gives CDR1 SQVTM, CDR2 ANQGSEA. The CDR3 has 13 residues. The CDR3: CSVERGVTDTQYF. DNA of the CDR3: TGCAGCGTTGAACGGGGGGTTACAGATACGCAGTATTTT.

The rearrangement uses TRBV10-1 and TRBJ2-5, with 14 bases aligning to TRBD2. Germline V lookup: CDR1 WNHNN, CDR2 SYGVQD (reference sequence). CDR3 size: 17 residues. V lost 5 bases, J lost 2 bases, and 7 bases stayed unmatched. CDR3 region: CASSRGLAGDLQETQYF. CDR3 nucleotide sequence: TGCGCCAGCAGTAGGGGACTAGCGGGAGATCTACAAGAGACCCAGTACTTC.

The chain employs TRBV10-2 and TRBJ2-2; 8 bases fit TRBD2. Germline trimming cut 6 bases from V and 5 bases from J; bases unmatched to any gene: 11. Germline V gene data show CDR1 as WSHSY and CDR2 as SAAADI. The CDR3 is 16 residues long. The CDR3 DNA sequence: TGCGCCAGCAGCCTGTTGGCGGGAGGAGCTACCGGGGAGCTGTTTTTT. It translates to CASSLLAGGATGELFF.

This chain connects TRBV15 to TRBJ2-1; 7 bases fit TRBD1. The CDR3 contains 15 residues. V was clipped by 2 bases and J by 4 bases; unmatched bases: 5. Germline loops: CDR1 LNHNV, CDR2 YYDKDF (reference sequence). The CDR3 sequence is CATSRPTGWYNEQFF. CDR3 in DNA: TGTGCCACCAGCAGACCGACAGGGTGGTACAATGAGCAGTTCTTC.

The V and J genes are TRBV7-2 and TRBJ1-2; 8 bases are shared with TRBD1. V was pared by 2 bases and J by 8 bases, with 16 bases of the junction left unmatched. Germline loops: CDR1 SGHTA, CDR2 FQGNSA. This CDR3 has 17 amino acids. The CDR3 loop reads CASSLRVAIGQGGGYTF. CDR3 in DNA: TGTGCCAGCAGCTTAAGAGTGGCTATAGGACAGGGAGGAGGCTACACCTTC. The complete variable domain, with remaining parts taken from reference TRBV7-2 and TRBJ1-2, reads GAGVSQSPSNKVTEKGKDVELRCDPISGHTALYWYRQSLGQGLEFLIYFQGNSAPDKSGLPSDRFSAERTGGSVSTLTIQRTQQEDSAVYLCASSLRVAIGQGGGYTFGSGTRLTVV.

CDR3 sequence: CASSIGGNQPQHF. CDR3 nucleotides: TGTGCCAGCAGCATTGGTGGCAATCAGCCCCAGCATTTT. The chain joins TRBV5-4 to TRBJ1-5; D is uncertain. The germline V and J ends were trimmed by 4 bases and 2 bases, with 7 bases remaining between them. CDR3 length equals 13 residues. Looked up from germline, CDR1 is SGHNT and CDR2 is YYREEE (reference sequence).

The chain joins TRBV6-5 to TRBJ2-1, with TRBD2 matching over 11 bases. The J segment lost 7 bases and the V segment lost 5 bases, leaving 7 bases of the junction unmatched. The germline CDR1 and CDR2 sequences are MNHEY and SVGAGI. CDR3 length equals 15 residues. CDR3 in amino acids: CASSRLAGTDNEQFF. The CDR3, as DNA: TGTGCCAGCAGTCGACTAGCGGGAACAGATAATGAGCAGTTCTTC.

In nucleotides, the CDR3 is TGTGCCAGCAGCTCTTTCCAGGGCCCCTACGAGCAGTACTTC. Translated: CASSSFQGPYEQYF. This rearrangement joins TRBV11-1 to TRBJ2-7, with a possible D match to TRBD1 (5 bases). Germline assignment: CDR1 SGHAT and CDR2 FQDESV (reference sequence). Deletions cut 4 bases from V and 2 bases from J, with 12 bases between. The CDR3 covers 14 residues. The complete variable domain, with remaining parts taken from reference TRBV11-1 and TRBJ2-7, reads EAEVAQSPRYKITEKSQAVAFWCDPISGHATLYWYRQILGQGPELLVQFQDESVVDDSQLPKDRFSAERLKGVDSTLKIQPAELGDSAMYLCASSSFQGPYEQYFGPGTRLTVT.

This clone was observed a single time. Distinct nucleotide sequences in the sample also encode this CDR3. J is TRBJ2-7 and V is TRBV12-3 or TRBV12-4, with a tentative D call TRBD2 (5 bases). The V end lost 4 bases, the J end lost 2 bases, and 9 bases lay between the germline ends. The CDR3 consists of 13 residues. This CDR3 reads CASSSGGPYEQYF. The CDR3 DNA reads as TGTGCCAGCAGTTCAGGAGGCCCCTACGAGCAGTACTTC.

The rearrangement uses TRBV14 and TRBJ2-5; D might be TRBD2 (5 bases). V was clipped by 4 bases and J by 2 bases, with 14 bases between them. Germline lookup yields CDR1 SGHDN and CDR2 FVKESK. The length of the CDR3 is 15 residues. In DNA form, the CDR3 reads TGTGCCAGCAGCCTTTTCCTTACGGGGCAAGAGACCCAGTACTTC. This sequence encodes CASSLFLTGQETQYF.

J is TRBJ1-2 and V is TRBV6-5; maybe TRBD1 (5 bases). CDR3 length equals 13 residues. Germline V gene lookup returns CDR1 MNHEY and CDR2 SVGAGI. V lost 7 bases and J lost 11, with 20 bases in between. CDR3 in DNA: TGTGCCAGCATGACGGGACTCCGAGGGGTTTACACCTTC. It specifies CASMTGLRGVYTF.

DNA of the CDR3: TGTGCCAGCAGTTTTAGGGAGAGGAACACCATATATTTT. It translates to CASSFRERNTIYF. The rearrangement uses TRBV27 and TRBJ1-3; D is undetermined. CDR1 and CDR2 from the germline V gene are MNHEY and SMNVEV (reference sequence). Between the trimmed V and J ends, which lost 3 bases and 7 bases, there was a span of 10 bases. This CDR3 is 13 amino acids long.

This clone was recorded once. The chain has TRBV4-2 and TRBJ1-3; 12 nucleotides agree with TRBD1. The junction had 7 bases not matched to a gene; V was cut back by 3 bases and J by 4 bases. Germline V lookup: CDR1 LGHNA, CDR2 YNFKEQ. This CDR3 comprises 17 residues. The DNA for the CDR3 is TGTGCCAGCAGCCAGGGACAGGGGGCTGTGTTAGGAAACACCATATATTTT. This codes for CASSQGQGAVLGNTIYF.